This TCR beta chain was sequenced for a study of cytomegalovirus exposure and HLA in healthy donors. The PCR contained 60 Vbeta and 13 Jbeta primers. The protocol was immunoSEQ multiplex PCR, while the TCRdb copy is restricted to in-frame clones and leaves out a portion. Of about 200,000 clones in the sample, 75% to 85% are singletons; the top ten hold less than 3.5%. This clone has only one observation. The antigen is not known. Overall study results and limits: In a later analysis, specific HLA alleles were associated with 16,000 or so TCR beta sequences at a 0.05 false discovery rate. Segments of the TCR beta V type were, in most cases, productive about 87% or about 30% of the time in an earlier analysis.

The CDR3 loop spans 12 amino acids. The germline gives CDR1 SEHNR, CDR2 FQNEAQ (reference sequence). V dropped 5 bases and J dropped 6 bases, with 9 bases sitting between them. The chain uses TRBV7-9 and TRBJ2-3; weak D call: TRBD2 (5 bases). Specimen: PBMCs. The source is a woman between 40 and 50 years old in good health and CMV-seronegative. DNA for the CDR3: TGTGCCAGCAGCAAACGAGGGGATACGCAGTATTTT. Translated, it gives CASSKRGDTQYF.